A selection of T cell receptor beta chains follows, all from one sample in a study of graft-versus-host responses after intestinal transplantation. The assay was immunoSEQ multiplex PCR, and TCRdb's table has in-frame clones only and misses some. The table shows about 21,000 clones, with under 50% occurring only once. Sequencing was performed on alloreactive CD4+ T cells from a mixed lymphocyte reaction culture, taken before intestinal transplant. The receptors derive from a human patient who received an intestinal transplant. The CDR3 runs from the conserved cysteine through the conserved F or W. A D gene is named only where the DNA matches it firmly. Only part of the rows carry a size: once, few, many, or a class if the clone is expanded.

15 | once | TRBJ2-7 | NA | TRBV18 | CASSTTQGPGYEQYF | TGTGCCAGCTCAACCACACAGGGACCTGGATACGAGCAGTACTTC
16 | few | TRBJ2-3 | TRBD1 | TRBV18 | CASSPDRRKVLDTQYF | TGTGCCAGCTCACCGGACAGGAGAAAAGTACTAGATACGCAGTATTTT
15 | few | TRBJ2-5 | TRBD2 | TRBV5-4 | CASSRYGGGQETQYF | TGTGCCAGCAGCCGTTACGGGGGGGGCCAAGAGACCCAGTACTTC
17 | few | TRBJ2-4 | TRBD2 | TRBV28 | CASSSPTSGGANGIQYF | TGTGCCAGCAGTTCCCCGACTAGCGGGGGGGCTAACGGCATTCAGTACTTC
15 | NA | TRBJ2-1 | NA | TRBV5-4 | CASSLAGTSYNEQFF | TGTGCCAGCAGCTTGGCGGGGACATCCTACAATGAGCAGTTCTTC
14 | NA | TRBJ1-5 | NA | TRBV9 | CASSVEPGRQPQHF | TGTGCCAGCAGCGTAGAACCAGGTCGGCAGCCCCAGCATTTT
13 | NA | TRBJ1-4 | NA | TRBV5-1 | CASSLVQNEKLFF | TGCGCCAGTAGCTTGGTACAGAATGAAAAACTGTTTTTT
10 | NA | TRBJ1-2 | NA | TRBV19 | CARRRMVETF | TGTGCCAGAAGACGGATGGTGGAGACCTTC
15 | few | TRBJ1-4 | NA | TRBV18 | CASSDTDATNEKLFF | TGTGCCAGCTCAGACACAGATGCAACTAATGAAAAACTGTTTTTT
16 | NA | TRBJ2-3 | NA | TRBV6-6 | CASSRTTGRRTDTQYF | TGTGCCAGCAGTAGAACCACAGGACGCCGCACAGATACGCAGTATTTT
16 | few | TRBJ2-5 | TRBD2 | TRBV10-2 | CASSESWTSGGETQYF | TGCGCCAGCAGTGAGAGTTGGACTAGCGGGGGAGAGACCCAGTACTTC
15 | medium-sized | TRBJ2-7 | NA | TRBV5-1 | CASSGGTLSSYEQYF | TGCGCCAGCAGCGGAGGGACTCTTAGCTCCTACGAGCAGTACTTC
14 | NA | TRBJ1-4 | TRBD1 | TRBV5-6 | CASSPGQRHEKLFF | TGTGCCAGCAGCCCGGGACAGCGTCATGAAAAACTGTTTTTT
15 | NA | TRBJ2-7 | NA | TRBV11-2 | CASSLLAARYYEQYF | TGTGCCAGCAGCTTACTCGCCGCCAGGTACTACGAGCAGTACTTC
16 | few | TRBJ1-4 | NA | TRBV4-2 | CASSQAQGAANEKLFF | TGTGCCAGCAGCCAAGCCCAGGGTGCGGCTAATGAAAAACTGTTTTTT
16 | once | TRBJ2-7 | NA | TRBV5-1 | CASSLEARGPSYEQYF | TGCGCCAGCAGCTTGGAGGCGCGGGGGCCCTCCTACGAGCAGTACTTC
15 | few | TRBJ2-3 | NA | TRBV2 | CASSGRRGPTDTQYF | TGTGCCAGCAGCGGGCGGCGGGGGCCGACAGATACGCAGTATTTT
15 | NA | TRBJ1-5 | NA | TRBV19 | CASSTQGLYNQPQHF | TGTGCCAGTAGTACCCAGGGGCTCTACAATCAGCCCCAGCATTTT
11 | NA | TRBJ1-1 | NA | TRBV20-1 | CSAMANTEAFF | TGCAGTGCTATGGCGAACACTGAAGCTTTCTTT
17 | once | TRBJ2-7 | TRBD1 | TRBV6-7 | CASSYFRTGGFSYEQYF | TGTGCCAGCAGTTACTTTCGGACAGGGGGTTTCTCCTACGAGCAGTACTTC
14 | NA | TRBJ1-5 | TRBD1 | TRBV18 | CASSPVAGGGPQHF | TGTGCCAGCTCACCAGTGGCAGGGGGAGGGCCCCAGCATTTT
14 | few | TRBJ1-1 | NA | TRBV7-3 | CASSLTGGITEAFF | TGTGCCAGCAGCTTAACGGGGGGGATCACTGAAGCTTTCTTT
15 | few | TRBJ2-6 | TRBD1 | TRBV10-3 | CATTGESSGANVLTF | TGTGCCACCACAGGGGAGTCCTCTGGGGCCAACGTCCTGACTTTC
15 | NA | TRBJ1-5 | NA | TRBV6-6 | CASSYYRASNQPQHF | TGTGCCAGCAGTTACTATAGAGCGAGCAATCAGCCCCAGCATTTT
17 | NA | TRBJ2-2 | NA | TRBV9 | CASSPAGTPLPFGELFF | TGTGCCAGCAGCCCGGCCGGGACTCCCCTTCCCTTCGGGGAGCTGTTTTTT
14 | NA | TRBJ1-1 | NA | TRBV18 | CASSLGAGRTEAFF | TGTGCCAGCTCACTCGGGGCAGGGAGGACTGAAGCTTTCTTT
14 | few | TRBJ1-1 | NA | TRBV6-5 | CASSYGGMNTEAFF | TGTGCCAGCAGTTACGGCGGCATGAACACTGAAGCTTTCTTT
14 | NA | TRBJ2-2 | NA | TRBV9 | CASSVALTSGELFF | TGTGCCAGCAGCGTAGCACTTACGTCCGGGGAGCTGTTTTTT
14 | NA | TRBJ2-3 | TRBD2 | TRBV10-3 | CATEGTNPTDTQYF | TGTGCCACCGAAGGGACTAACCCAACAGATACGCAGTATTTT
14 | NA | TRBJ1-6 | TRBD1 | TRBV15 | CATSRLDRVSPLHF | TGTGCCACCAGCAGATTAGACAGGGTTTCACCCCTCCACTTT
14 | NA | TRBJ2-2 | TRBD1 | TRBV2 | CASTRTGSAGELFF | TGTGCCAGCACCCGGACAGGATCGGCCGGGGAGCTGTTTTTT
18 | few | TRBJ2-3 | TRBD2 | TRBV5-1 | CASSLVRSGGPSTDTQYF | TGCGCCAGCAGCTTGGTTCGGAGCGGGGGCCCTAGCACAGATACGCAGTATTTT
15 | few | TRBJ1-2 | TRBD1 | TRBV2 | CASSPGTVSNYGYTF | TGTGCCAGCAGCCCCGGGACAGTCTCTAACTATGGCTACACCTTC
14 | NA | TRBJ1-2 | TRBD1 | TRBV6-6 | CASSSTGGVYGYTF | TGTGCCAGCAGCTCAACAGGGGGCGTCTATGGCTACACCTTC
13 | few | TRBJ1-5 | NA | TRBV5-1 | CASSLAPGQPQHF | TGCGCCAGCAGCTTGGCCCCAGGGCAGCCCCAGCATTTT
12 | NA | TRBJ1-1 | NA | TRBV29-1 | CSVGQGYTEAFF | TGCAGCGTTGGCCAGGGGTACACTGAAGCTTTCTTT
13 | few | TRBJ2-5 | NA | TRBV21-1 | CASSIGQQETQYF | TGTGCCAGCAGCATAGGACAGCAAGAGACCCAGTACTTC
15 | NA | TRBJ2-1 | NA | TRBV5-6 | CASSLQVLSYNEQFF | TGTGCCAGCAGCTTACAGGTTCTCTCCTACAATGAGCAGTTCTTC
16 | once | TRBJ2-2 | TRBD1 | TRBV23-1 | CASSPRDRDWAGELFF | TGCGCCAGCAGTCCCCGGGACAGGGATTGGGCCGGGGAGCTGTTTTTT
16 | NA | TRBJ1-3 | NA | TRBV9 | CASSVTQDILGNTIYF | TGTGCCAGCAGCGTTACACAGGACATACTCGGAAACACCATATATTTT
14 | NA | TRBJ1-2 | NA | TRBV5-5 | CASSRGGNNYGYTF | TGTGCCAGCAGCCGGGGGGGTAATAACTATGGCTACACCTTC
16 | NA | TRBJ2-1 | TRBD1 | TRBV2 | CASARSTGGSYNEQFF | TGTGCCAGCGCAAGAAGCACAGGGGGATCCTACAATGAGCAGTTCTTC
15 | NA | TRBJ1-4 | NA | TRBV5-1 | CASSLGPATNEKLFF | TGCGCCAGCAGCTTGGGGCCCGCAACTAATGAAAAACTGTTTTTT
13 | NA | TRBJ1-2 | TRBD1 | TRBV6-6 | CASSSDRVDGYTF | TGTGCCAGCAGTTCCGACAGGGTCGATGGCTACACCTTC
14 | few | TRBJ1-4 | NA | TRBV6-1 | CASKYTATNEKLFF | TGTGCCAGCAAGTACACAGCAACTAATGAAAAACTGTTTTTT
14 | NA | TRBJ2-1 | TRBD1 | TRBV10-3 | CAISDDRGRNEQFF | TGTGCCATCAGTGATGACAGGGGGAGGAATGAGCAGTTCTTC
16 | NA | TRBJ2-3 | NA | TRBV6-6 | CASSSLTGVGADTQYF | TGTGCCAGCAGTTCCCTCACGGGGGTGGGAGCGGATACGCAGTATTTT
16 | NA | TRBJ2-7 | NA | TRBV5-1 | CASSLVSPPGAGEQYF | TGCGCCAGCAGCTTGGTTAGCCCCCCAGGGGCTGGCGAGCAGTACTTC
15 | few | TRBJ2-5 | TRBD2 | TRBV9 | CASSVAAGVQETQYF | TGTGCCAGCAGCGTAGCAGCGGGGGTCCAAGAGACCCAGTACTTC
17 | few | TRBJ1-5 | TRBD1 | TRBV7-2 | CASSLAGTAYSNQPQHF | TGTGCCAGCAGCTTAGCTGGGACAGCTTATAGCAATCAGCCCCAGCATTTT